Listed below are T cell receptor beta chains from one sample, sequenced in a study of blood T cells in healthy people across ages. MiXCR, run by TCRdb on the 5' RACE reads, gives a single entry per CDR3 protein. The sample holds about 640,000 distinct CDR3 sequences, around three fifths seen once. Material: blood. The receptors stem from a man in his fifties or sixties in good health. The CDR3 runs from the conserved cysteine through the conserved F or W. The D gene is left open where the match is weak. Size values are once, few and many counts, or a class for expanded clones, and some rows have none.

j_gene | v_gene | abundance | d_gene | CDR3nt | CDR3aa
TRBJ2-7 | TRBV27 | many | NA | TGTGCCAGCAGCTCCGGGGCTGGGGCCTACGAGCAGTACTTC | CASSSGAGAYEQYF
TRBJ1-6 | TRBV28 | NA | NA | TGTGCCAGCAGCTCTCTTATGGGAAATTCACCCCTCCACTTT | CASSSLMGNSPLHF
TRBJ1-1 | TRBV6-2/TRBV6-3 | NA | NA | TGTGCCAGCAGTTACTCCCGCCTTCCGGCTTTCTTT | CASSYSRLPAFF
TRBJ2-1 | TRBV7-2 | NA | TRBD2 | TGTGTCAGCAGCTTAGAAGGCGGGGGGGCCTATGAGCAGTTCTTC | CVSSLEGGGAYEQFF
TRBJ2-3 | TRBV7-2 | NA | TRBD1 | TGTGCCAGCAGCTTAGTTGGGACAGGGAGTATTGCAGATACGCAGTATTTT | CASSLVGTGSIADTQYF
TRBJ2-4 | TRBV7-2 | few | NA | TGTGCCAGCAGCTTAATGACAGGGGAGGGAAGGGAGCAGTACTTC | CASSLMTGEGREQYF
TRBJ2-1 | TRBV11-2 | NA | NA | TGTGCCAGCAGCTTAGGGGCTGGAATCAATGAGCAGTTCTTC | CASSLGAGINEQFF
TRBJ2-5 | TRBV20-1 | NA | NA | TGCAGTGCTAGACAGGGGAATTTATTCAAGAGAGAGACCCAGTACTTC | CSARQGNLFKRETQYF
TRBJ2-5 | TRBV27 | NA | TRBD2 | TGTGCCAGCAGTTTAACGGGGACTAGCCCACAAGAGACCCAGTACTTC | CASSLTGTSPQETQYF
TRBJ2-5 | TRBV10-3 | NA | NA | TGTGCCAACGCCCCTGCGGGTGGGGGGACCCAGTACTTC | CANAPAGGGTQYF
TRBJ2-1 | TRBV7-9 | NA | NA | TGTGCCAGCAGCGTAGGTTTCCGGACAGTACTGTTCTTC | CASSVGFRTVLFF
TRBJ1-4 | TRBV29-1 | NA | TRBD1 | TGCAGCGTTGAAGTCCCAGGGGGCCGCGGTGAAAAACTGTTTTTT | CSVEVPGGRGEKLFF
TRBJ2-7 | TRBV18 | NA | NA | TGTGCCAGCTCCCGGCCCGGCAGGGCTAGCTCCTACGAGCAGTACTTC | CASSRPGRASSYEQYF